The rows below give T cell receptor beta chains drawn from one sample of a study of OX40 agonist ivuxolimab in advanced cancers. Using immunoSEQ multiplex PCR, the repertoire was profiled, and TCRdb retains in-frame clones only, with some absent. The sample shows about 79,000 clones, roughly 89% of them seen only once. The source material was CD4+ or CD8+ T cells sorted from blood, sampled in a trial of the OX40 agonist ivuxolimab. These receptors were obtained from an adult with an advanced solid tumor such as melanoma, head and neck, liver or kidney cancer. Both conserved end residues are part of each CDR3. The order of the fields is clone size, D gene, J gene, V gene, CDR3 protein, CDR3 DNA. D genes are given only for firm matches. The size of a clone is reported for some rows only, either as once, few or many, or as a class for expanded clones.

clone_size: .; d_call: .; j_call: TRBJ2-2; v_call: TRBV18; cdr3_aa: CASSPNTGELFF; cdr3_nt: TGTGCCAGCTCTCCAAACACCGGGGAGCTGTTTTTT
clone_size: .; d_call: .; j_call: TRBJ2-7; v_call: TRBV5-1; cdr3_aa: CASSLVAGNMFYEQYF; cdr3_nt: TGCGCCAGCAGCTTGGTGGCAGGGAATATGTTCTACGAGCAGTACTTC
clone_size: .; d_call: .; j_call: TRBJ1-2; v_call: TRBV7-9; cdr3_aa: CASMGRLDYGYTF; cdr3_nt: TGTGCCAGCATGGGCAGGTTGGACTATGGCTACACCTTC
clone_size: .; d_call: .; j_call: TRBJ2-3; v_call: TRBV19; cdr3_aa: CASSTPGDLYTDTQYF; cdr3_nt: TGTGCCAGTAGTACCCCCGGGGACCTCTACACAGATACGCAGTATTTT
clone_size: .; d_call: .; j_call: TRBJ2-3; v_call: TRBV6-4; cdr3_aa: CASSDNSGTDTQYF; cdr3_nt: TGTGCCAGCAGTGACAACAGTGGGACAGATACGCAGTATTTT
clone_size: once; d_call: TRBD2; j_call: TRBJ2-3; v_call: TRBV7-7; cdr3_aa: CASSLGASGRRYF; cdr3_nt: TGTGCTAGCAGCTTAGGAGCTAGCGGGAGGCGGTATTTT
clone_size: .; d_call: .; j_call: TRBJ2-5; v_call: TRBV5-1; cdr3_aa: CASSHSTESGTQYF; cdr3_nt: TGCGCCAGCAGCCATTCGACAGAAAGCGGGACCCAGTACTTC
clone_size: .; d_call: TRBD1; j_call: TRBJ2-7; v_call: TRBV10-3; cdr3_aa: CAISVVGGADSYEQYF; cdr3_nt: TGTGCCATCAGTGTGGTAGGGGGCGCAGACTCGTACGAGCAGTACTTC
clone_size: .; d_call: .; j_call: TRBJ1-5; v_call: TRBV19; cdr3_aa: CASKEGSQPQHF; cdr3_nt: TGTGCCAGTAAAGAGGGGAGTCAGCCCCAGCATTTT
clone_size: .; d_call: TRBD2; j_call: TRBJ2-7; v_call: TRBV18; cdr3_aa: CAIQRTSGSNEQYF; cdr3_nt: TGTGCCATCCAACGCACTAGCGGGAGTAACGAGCAGTACTTC
clone_size: once; d_call: .; j_call: TRBJ1-1; v_call: TRBV30; cdr3_aa: CAWSVPPGPNTEAFF; cdr3_nt: TGTGCCTGGAGTGTACCTCCAGGACCGAACACTGAAGCTTTCTTT
clone_size: .; d_call: .; j_call: TRBJ2-1; v_call: TRBV19; cdr3_aa: CASSGSVSYNEQFF; cdr3_nt: TGTGCCAGTAGTGGGAGCGTTTCATACAATGAGCAGTTCTTC
clone_size: .; d_call: TRBD1; j_call: TRBJ2-6; v_call: TRBV4-1; cdr3_aa: CASSQDKGQGASGANVLTF; cdr3_nt: TGCGCCAGCAGCCAAGATAAAGGACAGGGGGCGAGTGGGGCCAACGTCCTGACTTTC
clone_size: .; d_call: .; j_call: TRBJ1-5; v_call: TRBV4-1; cdr3_aa: CASSQEYGGPQHF; cdr3_nt: TGCGCCAGCAGCCAAGAGTACGGGGGGCCCCAGCATTTT
clone_size: once; d_call: .; j_call: TRBJ1-3; v_call: TRBV11-2; cdr3_aa: CASSLVVNTIYF; cdr3_nt: TGTGCCAGCAGCTTAGTTGTAAACACCATATATTTT
clone_size: .; d_call: TRBD1; j_call: TRBJ1-1; v_call: TRBV19; cdr3_aa: CASSKFRDRGEYTEAFF; cdr3_nt: TGTGCCAGTAGTAAGTTCCGGGACAGGGGAGAGTACACTGAAGCTTTCTTT
clone_size: .; d_call: .; j_call: TRBJ2-5; v_call: TRBV28; cdr3_aa: CASSTAGGFVETQYF; cdr3_nt: TGTGCCAGCAGTACCGCGGGCGGATTCGTCGAGACCCAGTACTTC
clone_size: .; d_call: .; j_call: TRBJ2-1; v_call: TRBV5-4; cdr3_aa: CASSPPLGNEQFF; cdr3_nt: TGTGCCAGCAGCCCCCCGCTCGGCAATGAGCAGTTCTTC
clone_size: once; d_call: .; j_call: TRBJ2-2; v_call: TRBV6-5; cdr3_aa: CASSYVEAGELFF; cdr3_nt: TGTGCCAGCAGTTACGTCGAGGCCGGGGAGCTGTTTTTT
clone_size: .; d_call: .; j_call: TRBJ2-7; v_call: TRBV6-1; cdr3_aa: CASRVRDTSYEQYF; cdr3_nt: TGTGCCAGCAGGGTAAGGGACACCTCCTACGAGCAGTACTTC
clone_size: .; d_call: .; j_call: TRBJ1-3; v_call: TRBV6-6; cdr3_aa: CASSYLGVSGNTIYF; cdr3_nt: TGTGCCAGCAGTTACTTGGGAGTCTCTGGAAACACCATATATTTT
clone_size: once; d_call: .; j_call: TRBJ2-7; v_call: TRBV27; cdr3_aa: CASSLRRSYEQYF; cdr3_nt: TGTGCCAGCAGTTTACGACGGTCCTACGAGCAGTACTTC